This TCR beta chain was sequenced in a study of blood T cells in healthy people across ages. The use of a sample-barcoded 5' primer and a J-beta primer mix characterized a second PCR of about 7 to 12 cycles. TCRdb reprocessed the 5' RACE reads with MiXCR, giving one entry per CDR3 protein. Among around 700,000 distinct CDR3 sequences, approximately 25% were seen once, and the ten largest hold 8% to 10%. CDR1 MNHNY and CDR2 SVGAGI come from the germline V gene (reference sequence). V lost 5 bases to trimming and J lost 6 bases; unmatched junction nucleotides: 7. The CDR3 has 16 amino acids. A further study also used this sample, focusing on T cells of mothers and their children. As that report states: Donors comprised three healthy Caucasian mothers plus their six children.

This TCR was sampled from a boy aged 5 to 17 in good health. This sequence joins TRBV6-6 and TRBJ2-1, with TRBD2 matching over 13 bases. Sequencing used blood. The CDR3 reads CASSPSTSGRANEQFF. In nucleotides, the CDR3 is TGTGCCAGCAGTCCCTCCACTAGCGGGAGGGCCAATGAGCAGTTCTTC.